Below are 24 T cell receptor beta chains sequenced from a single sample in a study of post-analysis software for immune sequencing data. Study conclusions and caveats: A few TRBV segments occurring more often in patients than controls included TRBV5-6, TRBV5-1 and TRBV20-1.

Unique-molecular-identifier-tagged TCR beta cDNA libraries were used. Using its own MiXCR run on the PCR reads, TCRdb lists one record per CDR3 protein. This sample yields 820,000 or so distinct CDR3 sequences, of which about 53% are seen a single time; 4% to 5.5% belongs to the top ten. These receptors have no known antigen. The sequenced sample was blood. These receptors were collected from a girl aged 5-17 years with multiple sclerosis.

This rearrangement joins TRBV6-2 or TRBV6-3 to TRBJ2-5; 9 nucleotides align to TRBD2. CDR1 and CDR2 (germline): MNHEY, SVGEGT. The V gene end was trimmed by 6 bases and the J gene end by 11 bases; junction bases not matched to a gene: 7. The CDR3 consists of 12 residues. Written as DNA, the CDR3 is TGTGCCAGCAGATTCCTAGCGGGACCTCAGTACTTC. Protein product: CASRFLAGPQYF.

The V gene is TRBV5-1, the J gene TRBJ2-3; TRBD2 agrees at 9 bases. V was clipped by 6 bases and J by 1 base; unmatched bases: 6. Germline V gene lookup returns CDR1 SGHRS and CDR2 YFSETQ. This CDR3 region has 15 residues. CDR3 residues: CASNLLAGGTDTQYF. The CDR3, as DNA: TGCGCCAGCAACCTATTAGCGGGAGGCACAGATACGCAGTATTTT.

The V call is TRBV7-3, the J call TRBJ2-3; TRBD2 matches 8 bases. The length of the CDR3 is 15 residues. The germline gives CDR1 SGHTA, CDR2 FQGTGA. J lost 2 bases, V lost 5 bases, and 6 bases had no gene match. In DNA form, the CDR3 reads TGTGCCAGCAGCGACGGACTAGCATCCACAGATACGCAGTATTTT. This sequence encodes CASSDGLASTDTQYF.

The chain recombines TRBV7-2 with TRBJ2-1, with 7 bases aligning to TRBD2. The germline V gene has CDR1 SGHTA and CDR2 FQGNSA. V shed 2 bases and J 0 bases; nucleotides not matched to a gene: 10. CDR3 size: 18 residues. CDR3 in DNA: TGTGCCAGCAGCTTATCTGAGGGGCGGGGGAGCTCCTACAATGAGCAGTTCTTC. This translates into CASSLSEGRGSSYNEQFF.

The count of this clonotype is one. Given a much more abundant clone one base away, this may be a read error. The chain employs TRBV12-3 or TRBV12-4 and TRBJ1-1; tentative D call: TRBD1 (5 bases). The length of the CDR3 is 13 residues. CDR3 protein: CACRALGDTEAFF. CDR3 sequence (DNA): TGTGCCTGCAGAGCCTTGGGGGACACTGAAGCTTTCTTT.

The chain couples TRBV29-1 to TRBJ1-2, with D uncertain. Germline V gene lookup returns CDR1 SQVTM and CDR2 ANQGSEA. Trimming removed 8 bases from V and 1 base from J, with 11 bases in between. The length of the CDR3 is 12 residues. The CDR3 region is CSHPRGNYGYTF. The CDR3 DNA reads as TGCAGCCACCCACGGGGTAACTATGGCTACACCTTC.

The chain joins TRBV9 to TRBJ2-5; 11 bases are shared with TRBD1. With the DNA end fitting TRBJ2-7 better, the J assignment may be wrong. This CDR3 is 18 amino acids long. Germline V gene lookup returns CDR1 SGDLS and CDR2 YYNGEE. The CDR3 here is CASSVGGSTGTGGYEQYF. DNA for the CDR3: TGTGCCAGCAGCGTAGGGGGTTCAACCGGGACAGGGGGGTACGAGCAGTACTTC.

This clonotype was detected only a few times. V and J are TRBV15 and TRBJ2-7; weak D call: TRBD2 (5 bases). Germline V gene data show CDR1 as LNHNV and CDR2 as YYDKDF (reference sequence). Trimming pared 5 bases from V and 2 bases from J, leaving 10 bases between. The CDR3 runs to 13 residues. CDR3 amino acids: CATSGGRTYEQYF. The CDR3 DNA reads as TGTGCCACCAGCGGAGGCAGAACCTACGAGCAGTACTTC.

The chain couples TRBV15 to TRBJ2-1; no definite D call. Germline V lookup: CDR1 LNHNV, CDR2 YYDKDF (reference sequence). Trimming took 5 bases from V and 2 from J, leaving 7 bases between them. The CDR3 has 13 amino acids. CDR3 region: CATSSSAYNEQFF. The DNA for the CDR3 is TGTGCCACCAGCTCCTCGGCCTACAATGAGCAGTTCTTC.

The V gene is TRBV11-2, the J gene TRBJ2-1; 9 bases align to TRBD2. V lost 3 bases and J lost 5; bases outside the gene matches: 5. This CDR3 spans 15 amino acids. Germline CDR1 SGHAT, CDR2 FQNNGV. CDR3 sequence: CASSFRLAENNEQFF. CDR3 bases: TGTGCCAGCAGCTTCCGACTAGCGGAGAACAATGAGCAGTTCTTC.

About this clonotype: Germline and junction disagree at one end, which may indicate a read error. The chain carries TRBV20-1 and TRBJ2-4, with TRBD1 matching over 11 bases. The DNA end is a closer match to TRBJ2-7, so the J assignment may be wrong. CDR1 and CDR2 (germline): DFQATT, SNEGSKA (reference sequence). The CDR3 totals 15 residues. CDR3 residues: CSASYPGQGGYEQYF. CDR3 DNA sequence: TGCAGCGCTAGTTACCCGGGACAGGGGGGCTACGAGCAGTACTTC.

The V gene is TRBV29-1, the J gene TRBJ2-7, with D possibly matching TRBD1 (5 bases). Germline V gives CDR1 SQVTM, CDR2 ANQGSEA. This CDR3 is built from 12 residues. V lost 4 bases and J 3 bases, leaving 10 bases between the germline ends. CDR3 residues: CSVGLDNYEQYF. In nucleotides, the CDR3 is TGCAGCGTTGGGTTGGACAACTACGAGCAGTACTTC.

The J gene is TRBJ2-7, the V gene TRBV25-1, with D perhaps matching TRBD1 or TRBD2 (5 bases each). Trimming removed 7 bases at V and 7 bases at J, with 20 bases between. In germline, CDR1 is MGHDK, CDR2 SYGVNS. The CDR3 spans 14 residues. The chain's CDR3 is CASNPGTPLGEQYF. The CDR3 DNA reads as TGTGCCAGCAACCCGGGGACCCCTCTGGGGGAGCAGTACTTC.

CDR3 in amino acids: CATSQGGRGLYSNQPQHF. CDR3 DNA sequence: TGTGCCACCAGCCAGGGAGGCAGGGGGCTTTATAGCAATCAGCCCCAGCATTTT. The rearrangement joins TRBV15 to TRBJ1-5; TRBD1 matches 8 bases. CDR3 length: 18 residues. The germline gives CDR1 LNHNV, CDR2 YYDKDF (reference sequence). V was pared by 5 bases and J by 0 bases, with 12 bases of the junction left unmatched.

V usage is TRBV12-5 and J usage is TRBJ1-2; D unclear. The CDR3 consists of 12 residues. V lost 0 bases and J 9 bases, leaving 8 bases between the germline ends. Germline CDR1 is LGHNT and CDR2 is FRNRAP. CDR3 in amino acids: CASGLVDNSYTF. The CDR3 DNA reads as TGTGCTAGTGGTTTGGTAGACAACAGCTACACCTTC.

The CDR3: CSARGEARDEQYF. The CDR3 region has the DNA TGCAGTGCTAGAGGGGAAGCGAGAGACGAGCAGTACTTC. The rearrangement joins TRBV20-1 to TRBJ2-7; D not resolved. Germline V gives CDR1 DFQATT, CDR2 SNEGSKA (reference sequence). V lost 1 base and J lost 5, with 12 bases in between. The CDR3 runs 13 residues.

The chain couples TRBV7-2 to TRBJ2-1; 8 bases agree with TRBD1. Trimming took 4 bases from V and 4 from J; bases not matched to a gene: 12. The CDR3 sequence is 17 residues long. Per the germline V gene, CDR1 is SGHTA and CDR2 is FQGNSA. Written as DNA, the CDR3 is TGTGCCAGCAGCTCCCAGGACAGGGTCGGGTTTTACAATGAGCAGTTCTTC. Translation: CASSSQDRVGFYNEQFF. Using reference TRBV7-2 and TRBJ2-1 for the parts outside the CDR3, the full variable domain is GAGVSQSPSNKVTEKGKDVELRCDPISGHTALYWYRQSLGQGLEFLIYFQGNSAPDKSGLPSDRFSAERTGGSVSTLTIQRTQQEDSAVYLCASSSQDRVGFYNEQFFGPGTRLTVL.

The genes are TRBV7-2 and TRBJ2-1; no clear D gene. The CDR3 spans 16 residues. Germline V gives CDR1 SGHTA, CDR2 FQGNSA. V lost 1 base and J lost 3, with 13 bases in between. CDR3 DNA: TGTGCCAGCAGCTTAGGGCTGGCGAAGGGCTACAATGAGCAGTTCTTC. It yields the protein CASSLGLAKGYNEQFF. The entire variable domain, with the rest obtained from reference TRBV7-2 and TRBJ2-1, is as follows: GAGVSQSPSNKVTEKGKDVELRCDPISGHTALYWYRQSLGQGLEFLIYFQGNSAPDKSGLPSDRFSAERTGGSVSTLTIQRTQQEDSAVYLCASSLGLAKGYNEQFFGPGTRLTVL.

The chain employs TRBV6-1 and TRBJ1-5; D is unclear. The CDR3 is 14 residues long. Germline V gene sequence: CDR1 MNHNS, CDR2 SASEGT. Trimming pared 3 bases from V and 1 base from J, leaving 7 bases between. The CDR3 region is CASSDDNSNQPQHF. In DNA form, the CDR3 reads TGTGCCAGCAGTGATGATAACAGCAATCAGCCCCAGCATTTT.

CDR3 region: CSARPDIAYEQYF. Written as DNA, the CDR3 is TGCAGTGCTAGACCCGACATAGCCTACGAGCAGTACTTC. This chain links TRBV20-1 with TRBJ2-7; D remains ambiguous. Germline V lookup: CDR1 DFQATT, CDR2 SNEGSKA (reference sequence). This CDR3 is 13 amino acids long. Trimming stripped 2 bases from V and 2 bases from J, with 10 bases between.

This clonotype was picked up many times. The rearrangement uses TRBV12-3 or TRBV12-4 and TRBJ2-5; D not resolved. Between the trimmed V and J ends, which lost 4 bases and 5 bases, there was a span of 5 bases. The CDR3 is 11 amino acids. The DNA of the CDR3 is TGTGCCAGCAGTTCATCGGAGACCCAGTACTTC. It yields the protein CASSSSETQYF.

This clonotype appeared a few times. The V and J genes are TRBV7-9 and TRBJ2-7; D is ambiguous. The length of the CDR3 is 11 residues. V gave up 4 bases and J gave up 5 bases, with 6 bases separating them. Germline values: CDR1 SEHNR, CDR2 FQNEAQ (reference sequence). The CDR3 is CASSSMNEQYF. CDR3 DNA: TGTGCCAGCAGCTCGATGAACGAGCAGTACTTC.

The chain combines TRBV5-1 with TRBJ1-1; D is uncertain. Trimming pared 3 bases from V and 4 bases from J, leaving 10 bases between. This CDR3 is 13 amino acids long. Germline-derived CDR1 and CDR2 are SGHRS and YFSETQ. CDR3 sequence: CASSSRERTEAFF. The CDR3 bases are TGCGCCAGCAGCTCAAGGGAGCGCACTGAAGCTTTCTTT.

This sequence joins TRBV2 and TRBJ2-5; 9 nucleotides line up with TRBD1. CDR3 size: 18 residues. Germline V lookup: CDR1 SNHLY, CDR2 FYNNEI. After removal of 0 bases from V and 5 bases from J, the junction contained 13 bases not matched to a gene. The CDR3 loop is CASSEAPEWTGEGETQYF. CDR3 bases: TGTGCCAGCAGTGAAGCTCCGGAGTGGACAGGGGAAGGGGAGACCCAGTACTTC.